These 14 T cell receptor beta chains were sequenced from one sample in a study of shared clonotypes between healthy human individuals. Here immunoSEQ multiplex PCR was the method, and the copy in TCRdb shows in-frame clones only, minus some. The sample holds roughly 720,000 clones, around 90% seen once. The sample comprised memory CD8+ T cells from PBMCs. Subset indicated: CD45RO+ cells pooled with CCR7-negative TemRA cells. The receptors derive from a man in his late teens or twenties in good health. Some clones in this sample may be carry-over from other donors' samples.

This clone was seen ten or more times. The gene calls are TRBV13 and TRBJ1-2; D is undetermined. Trimming stripped 3 bases from V and 2 bases from J, with 7 bases between. The CDR3 is 13 amino acids. Germline assignment: CDR1 PRHDT and CDR2 FYEKMQ (reference sequence). CDR3 DNA: TGTGCCAGCAGCTTGGAACAGAACTATGGCTACACCTTC. It translates to CASSLEQNYGYTF.

The chain combines TRBV4-1 with TRBJ2-1; D not resolved. There are 17 residues in the CDR3. Per germline, CDR1 MGHRA and CDR2 YSYEKL. Trimming removed 0 bases at V and 4 bases at J, with 16 bases between. For the CDR3, the DNA is TGCGCCAGCAGCCAAGATCGTCGGTCTGTGGGGTACAATGAGCAGTTCTTC. Amino acid sequence: CASSQDRRSVGYNEQFF.

The chain has TRBV5-1 and TRBJ2-7; 10 positions agree with TRBD2. Looked up from germline, CDR1 is SGHRS and CDR2 is YFSETQ. The CDR3 runs 16 residues. Germline trimming cut 0 bases from V and 2 bases from J; bases unmatched to any gene: 5. The DNA for the CDR3 is TGCGCCAGCAGCTTGGCTCGGACTAGCGGAGCCTACGAGCAGTACTTC. Translated, it gives CASSLARTSGAYEQYF.

The chain couples TRBV7-9 to TRBJ2-3; 12 bases map to TRBD2. CDR1 SEHNR and CDR2 FQNEAQ come from the germline V gene (reference sequence). J lost 5 bases, V lost 7 bases, and 7 bases had no gene match. This CDR3 region has 15 residues. CDR3 sequence: CASTELAGGVDTQYF. The DNA for the CDR3 is TGTGCCAGCACGGAACTAGCGGGAGGAGTAGATACGCAGTATTTT.

The chain carries TRBV28 and TRBJ1-5; TRBD1 might be the D (5 bases). From germline, CDR1 is MDHEN and CDR2 SYDVKM. Trimming pared 8 bases from V and 1 base from J, leaving 15 bases between. The CDR3 length is 15 residues. The CDR3 sequence: CASGIPTESNQPQHF. CDR3 nucleotides: TGTGCCAGCGGGATTCCGACAGAGAGCAATCAGCCCCAGCATTTT. Variable domain in full (rest from reference TRBV28 and TRBJ1-5): DVKVTQSSRYLVKRTGEKVFLECVQDMDHENMFWYRQDPGLGLRLIYFSYDVKMKEKGDIPEGYSVSREKKERFSLILESASTNQTSMYLCASGIPTESNQPQHFGDGTRLSIL.

The chain recombines TRBV28 with TRBJ2-7; TRBD1 matches at 8 bases. The germline V gene has CDR1 MDHEN and CDR2 SYDVKM. This CDR3 has 15 residues. The trim removed 6 bases at V and 5 bases at J, leaving 12 bases unmatched. CDR3 in DNA: TGTGCCAGCAGGCCAAACAGGGGGAAGGGGAACGAGCAGTACTTC. This gives the protein CASRPNRGKGNEQYF.

The count of this clone is one. V and J are TRBV7-8 and TRBJ2-7; 10 bases agree with TRBD1. The CDR3 is made up of 13 amino acids. Trimming cost V 5 bases and J 6 bases; bases outside gene matches: 4. The germline CDR1 and CDR2 sequences are SGHVS and FQNEAQ. CDR3 sequence (DNA): TGTGCCAGCAGCCCCGGGACAGGGGTCGAGCAGTACTTC. Amino acids: CASSPGTGVEQYF.

The chain carries TRBV6-5 and TRBJ2-7, with D perhaps TRBD2 (6 bases). Germline V gives CDR1 MNHEY, CDR2 SVGAGI. The V end lost 2 bases, the J end lost 2 bases, and 16 bases lay between the germline ends. The length of the CDR3 is 16 residues. DNA for the CDR3: TGTGCCAGCAGTTACGGGTCGGGAGAAGAACCCTACGAGCAGTACTTC. It is translated as CASSYGSGEEPYEQYF.

CDR3 loop: CASSQDRGLGYGYTF. DNA of the CDR3: TGCGCCAGCAGCCAAGATCGGGGCTTGGGCTATGGCTACACCTTC. The chain combines TRBV4-1 with TRBJ1-2; weak D call: TRBD1 (5 bases). Germline-derived CDR1 and CDR2 are MGHRA and YSYEKL. V lost 0 bases to trimming and J lost 4 bases, with 12 bases between them. The CDR3 extends over 15 amino acids.

The chain uses TRBV7-9 and TRBJ2-6, with a tentative D call TRBD2 (6 bases). This CDR3 is built from 15 residues. Germline CDR1 and CDR2: SEHNR and FQNEAQ (reference sequence). The ends were cut back, 3 bases at V and 4 bases at J, with 10 bases in the middle. CDR3: CASSFLGGGANVLTF. The CDR3 nucleotides read TGTGCCAGCAGCTTTCTGGGAGGCGGGGCCAACGTCCTGACTTTC.

The chain carries TRBV18 and TRBJ2-3, with 9 bases lining up with TRBD2. Germline trimming cut 1 base from V and 6 bases from J; bases unmatched to any gene: 17. This CDR3 spans 19 amino acids. The germline gives CDR1 KGHSH, CDR2 LQKENI. The CDR3 DNA reads as TGTGCCAGCTCACCACGTACCCCTACCACCGGGACTAGCTTGGATACGCAGTATTTT. Amino acids: CASSPRTPTTGTSLDTQYF.

About this clone itself: Other nucleotide sequences in the sample specify the same CDR3. The chain recombines TRBV6-1 with TRBJ1-5, with unresolved D. Trimming removed 2 bases from V and 3 bases from J, with 8 bases in between. This CDR3 comprises 14 residues. CDR1 is MNHNS and CDR2 is SASEGT in the germline V gene. In DNA form, the CDR3 reads TGTGCCAGCAGTGAATGGTCTTCCAATCAGCCCCAGCATTTT. It translates to CASSEWSSNQPQHF.

The chain has TRBV25-1 and TRBJ2-1; 12 bases align to TRBD2. Germline CDR1 MGHDK, CDR2 SYGVNS. The ends lost 4 bases at V and 8 bases at J; junction bases unmatched: 9. The CDR3 runs 16 residues. CDR3 coding DNA: TGTGCCAGCAGTGGACCGACTAGCGGGAGTTCTGATGAGCAGTTCTTC. Protein sequence: CASSGPTSGSSDEQFF.

The chain is built from TRBV7-6 and TRBJ2-3; TRBD1 aligns across 7 bases. From germline, CDR1 is SGHVS and CDR2 FNYEAQ. V was clipped by 4 bases and J by 2 bases; unmatched bases: 6. The CDR3 consists of 15 residues. The CDR3, as DNA: TGTGCCAGCAGCTACACACAGGGGATCACAGATACGCAGTATTTT. Translation gives CASSYTQGITDTQYF.